This TCR beta chain originates from a study of cytomegalovirus exposure and HLA in healthy donors. Study as a whole: For the roughly 390 genotyped donors, about 81% fell within the Caucasian-associated ancestry cluster.

Worth noting for this clone: Its antigen is as yet unknown.

13 Jbeta primers and 60 Vbeta primers were used for the PCR. The protocol was immunoSEQ multiplex PCR, while the TCRdb copy is restricted to in-frame clones and leaves out a portion. In the table there are 150,000 to 200,000 clones, about 80% of which are singletons. The CDR3 spans 14 residues. Germline V lookup: CDR1 MDHEN, CDR2 SYDVKM. V was cut by 2 bases and J by 6 bases, with 12 bases left in between. The study, taken as a whole, reports: The availability of immune exposure information extended only to CMV serostatus.

This sequence joins TRBV28 and TRBJ2-3; maybe TRBD1 (5 bases). This TCR was recovered from a man under 40 in good health and CMV-seropositive. What was sequenced was PBMCs. CDR3 DNA: TGTGCCAGCAGTTTAAGTGCAGGGCCCGATACGCAGTATTTT. Translated, it gives CASSLSAGPDTQYF. Complete variable domain (other parts from reference TRBV28 and TRBJ2-3): DVKVTQSSRYLVKRTGEKVFLECVQDMDHENMFWYRQDPGLGLRLIYFSYDVKMKEKGDIPEGYSVSREKKERFSLILESASTNQTSMYLCASSLSAGPDTQYFGPGTRLTVL.